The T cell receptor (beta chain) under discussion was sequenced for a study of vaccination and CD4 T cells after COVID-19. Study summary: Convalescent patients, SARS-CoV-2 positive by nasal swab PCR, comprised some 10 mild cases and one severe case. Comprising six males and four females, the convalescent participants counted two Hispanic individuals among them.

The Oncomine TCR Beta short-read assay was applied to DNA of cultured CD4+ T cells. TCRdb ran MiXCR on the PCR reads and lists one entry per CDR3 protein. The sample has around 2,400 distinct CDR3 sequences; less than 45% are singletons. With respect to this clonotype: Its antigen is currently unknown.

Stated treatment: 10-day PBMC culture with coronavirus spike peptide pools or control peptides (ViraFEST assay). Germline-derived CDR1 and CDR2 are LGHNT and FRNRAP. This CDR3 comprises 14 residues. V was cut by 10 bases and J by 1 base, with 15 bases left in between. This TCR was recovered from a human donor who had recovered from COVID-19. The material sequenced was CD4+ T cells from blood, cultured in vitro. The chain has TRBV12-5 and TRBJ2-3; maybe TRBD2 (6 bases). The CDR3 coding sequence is TGTGCTATTACCGGGGGTGGTGGCACAGATACGCAGTATTTT. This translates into CAITGGGGTDTQYF.